The T cell receptor beta chain under discussion was sequenced for a study of CD8 T cells in Susac syndrome (dated by TCRdb to between 2019 and 2020). About the investigation overall: Whether CD8+ T cell activation and differentiation in Susac syndrome was antigen driven was tested using repertoire sequencing. Clonality of the CD8+ T cell repertoire was compared between more than 10 healthy donors, about 14 Susac syndrome patients and about 15 multiple sclerosis patients.

RNA was extracted using the RNeasy kit, and roughly 0.45 to 1 microgram was reverse transcribed with random hexamers. The immunoSEQ multiplex PCR assay, covering 54 Vbeta and 13 Jbeta segments, was used to amplify TCR beta CDR3 regions. Bias from PCR amplification was corrected by using a synthetic template baseline for primer optimization and for computational correction. In the paper's pipeline: Reads were annotated to V, D and J genes according to IMGT and were analyzed with immunoSEQ Analyzer, with only productive sequences retained. Clonality was calculated as one minus the Shannon entropy normalized by log2 of the number of productive unique sequences. For each patient and control, public and private clones were evaluated among the 100 most prevalent clones. Clones were defined as Susac-specific when absent from the healthy and MS cohorts, from some 1,100 published viral clones and from other ImmuneACCESS disease sequences. TCRdb redid the processing of the public reads, applying fastp at Q25 and MiXCR, and retained in-frame beta chains. Each entry merges the rows of one CDR3 protein and shows their most common DNA and genes. V and J calls and clone size were set by TCRdb, not the authors. The table for this sample lists 250,000 to 300,000 distinct CDR3 sequences; approximately 85% of them were counted only once. The top ten constitute around 0.2% of the sample.

Results and caveats for the whole study, not just this receptor: The number of individuals in the TCR sequencing and HLA analysis was acknowledged as relatively small.

Points on this clonotype: It lacks a known antigen. Base qualities are not at hand, and no much larger clone is one base apart.

The germline ends are 9 bases apart after V is trimmed by 4 bases and J by 8 bases. The CDR3 sequence holds 12 residues, the cysteine and phenylalanine included. Only the CDR3 portion is preserved as DNA: 36 bases, with reading frame beginning at the first base. The CDR1 and CDR2 encoded by the germline V gene are SGHAT and FQNNGV. Peripheral blood CD8+ and CD4+ T cells from healthy donors, Susac syndrome patients and multiple sclerosis patients were profiled by high-throughput TCR beta sequencing. The multiple sclerosis controls were treatment-naive patients whose relapsing-remitting disease, either stable or active, fulfilled the revised McDonald criteria. Bulk CD8+ and CD4+ T cells were purified by magnetic negative isolation, whereas CD8+ TEMRA cells were enriched by FACS. Blood was drawn into EDTA tubes, processed within 24 hours, and PBMCs were isolated by density gradient centrifugation. PBMCs destined for TCR sequencing were cryopreserved in liquid nitrogen and later thawed in a 37 °C water bath. The sorted or isolated CD4+, CD8+ and CD8+ TEMRA cells reached a purity of at least 90%.

The sequence is built from TRBV11-2 and TRBJ2-1; the D gene identity is not certain. The sequenced sample was CD8+ T cells from PBMCs. This TCR came from a human donor with multiple sclerosis. The nucleotide sequence is given as TGTGCCAGCAGCTCGATGGCGTATGAGCAGTTCTTC. This sequence encodes CASSSMAYEQFF. Reference TRBV11-2 and TRBJ2-1 genes cover what lies past the CDR3, so the full variable domain is EAGVAQSPRYKIIEKRQSVAFWCNPISGHATLYWYQQILGQGPKLLIQFQNNGVVDDSQLPKDRFSAERLKGVDSTLKIQPAKLEDSAVYLCASSSMAYEQFFGPGTRLTVL.